Here is one T cell receptor (beta chain) with its context. Method: immunoSEQ multiplex PCR; TCRdb's copy keeps in-frame clones and lacks some. Of 85,000 to 120,000 clones listed, about nine tenths were seen once; the top ten hold around 4%. The source of the sample is a study of blood T cell repertoires in COVID-19. Across the study: T cells, B-cell-depleted T cells, or PBMCs provided the cDNA or gDNA that served as material.

CDR1 is SGHDN, CDR2 FVKESK, per germline. The CDR3 consists of 16 residues. After removal of 4 bases from V and 2 bases from J, the junction contained 10 bases not matched to a gene. The receptor was isolated from a man aged 18 to 30 with acute or convalescent COVID-19. The rearrangement links TRBV14 to TRBJ2-7; 8 nucleotides agree with TRBD2. Sequenced input: peripheral blood. As DNA, the CDR3 is TGTGCCAGCAGCCCCCCCGGACTAGCCGCTACCTACGAGCAGTACTTC. It specifies CASSPPGLAATYEQYF.